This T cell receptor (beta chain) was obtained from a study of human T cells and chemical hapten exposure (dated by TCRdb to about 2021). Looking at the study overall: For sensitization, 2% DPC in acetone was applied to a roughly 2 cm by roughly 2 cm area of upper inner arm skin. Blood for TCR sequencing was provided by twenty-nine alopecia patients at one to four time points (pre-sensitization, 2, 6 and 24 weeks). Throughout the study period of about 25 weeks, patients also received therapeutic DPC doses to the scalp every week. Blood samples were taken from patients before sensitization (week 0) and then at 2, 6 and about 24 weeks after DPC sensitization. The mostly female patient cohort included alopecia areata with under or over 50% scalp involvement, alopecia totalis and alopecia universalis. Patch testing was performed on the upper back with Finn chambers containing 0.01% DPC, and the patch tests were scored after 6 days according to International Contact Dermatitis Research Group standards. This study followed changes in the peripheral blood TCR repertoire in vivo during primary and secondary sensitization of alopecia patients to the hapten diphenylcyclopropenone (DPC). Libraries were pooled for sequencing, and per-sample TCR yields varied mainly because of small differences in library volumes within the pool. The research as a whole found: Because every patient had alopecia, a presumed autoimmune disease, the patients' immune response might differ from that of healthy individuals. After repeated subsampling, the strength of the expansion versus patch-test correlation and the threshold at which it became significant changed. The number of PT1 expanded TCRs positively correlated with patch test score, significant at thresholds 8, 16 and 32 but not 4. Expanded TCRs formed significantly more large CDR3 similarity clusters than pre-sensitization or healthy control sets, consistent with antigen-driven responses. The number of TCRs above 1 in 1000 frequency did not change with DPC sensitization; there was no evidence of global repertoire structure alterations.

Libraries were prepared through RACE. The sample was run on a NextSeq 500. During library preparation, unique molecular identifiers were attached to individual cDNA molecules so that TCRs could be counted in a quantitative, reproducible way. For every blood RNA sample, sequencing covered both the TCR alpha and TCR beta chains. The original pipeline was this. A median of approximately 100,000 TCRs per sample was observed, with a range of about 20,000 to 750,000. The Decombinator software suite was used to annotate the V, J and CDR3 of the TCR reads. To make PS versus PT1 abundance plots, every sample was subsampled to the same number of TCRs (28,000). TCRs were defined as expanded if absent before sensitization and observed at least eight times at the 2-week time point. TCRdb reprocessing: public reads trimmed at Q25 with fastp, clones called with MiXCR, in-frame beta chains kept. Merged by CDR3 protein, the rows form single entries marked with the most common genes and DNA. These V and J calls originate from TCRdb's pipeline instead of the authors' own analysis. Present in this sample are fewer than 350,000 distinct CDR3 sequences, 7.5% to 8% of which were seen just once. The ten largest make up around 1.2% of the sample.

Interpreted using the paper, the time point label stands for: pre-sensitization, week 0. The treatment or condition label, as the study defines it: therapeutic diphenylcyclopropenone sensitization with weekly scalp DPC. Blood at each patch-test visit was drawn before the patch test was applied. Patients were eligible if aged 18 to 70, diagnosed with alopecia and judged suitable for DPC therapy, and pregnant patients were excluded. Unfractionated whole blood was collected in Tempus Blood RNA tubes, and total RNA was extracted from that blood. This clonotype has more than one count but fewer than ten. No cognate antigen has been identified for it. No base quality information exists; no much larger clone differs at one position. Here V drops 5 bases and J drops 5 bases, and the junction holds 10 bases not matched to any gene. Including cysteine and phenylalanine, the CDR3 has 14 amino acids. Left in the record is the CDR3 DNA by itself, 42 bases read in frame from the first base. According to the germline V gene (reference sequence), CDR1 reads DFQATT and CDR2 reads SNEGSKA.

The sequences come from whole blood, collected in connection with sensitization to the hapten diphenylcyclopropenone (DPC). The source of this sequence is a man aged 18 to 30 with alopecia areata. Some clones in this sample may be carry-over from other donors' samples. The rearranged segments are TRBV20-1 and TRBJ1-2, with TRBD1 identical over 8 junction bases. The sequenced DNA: TGCAGTGCTTTCCATGAGACAGGGGAGTATGGCTACACCTTC. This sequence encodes CSAFHETGEYGYTF.